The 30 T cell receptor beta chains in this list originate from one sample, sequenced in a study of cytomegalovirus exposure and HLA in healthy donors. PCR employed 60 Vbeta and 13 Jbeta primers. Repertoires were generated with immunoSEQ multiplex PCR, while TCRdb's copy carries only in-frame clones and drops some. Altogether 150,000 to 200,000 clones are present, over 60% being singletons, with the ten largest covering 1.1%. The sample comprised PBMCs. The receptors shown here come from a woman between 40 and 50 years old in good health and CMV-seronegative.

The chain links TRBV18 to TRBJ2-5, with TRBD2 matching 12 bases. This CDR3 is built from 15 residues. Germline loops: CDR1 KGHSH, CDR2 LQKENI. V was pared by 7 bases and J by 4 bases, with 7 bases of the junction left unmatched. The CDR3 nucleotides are TGTGCCAGCTGTGCACTAGCGGGAGGAGGAGAGACCCAGTACTTC. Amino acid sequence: CASCALAGGGETQYF.

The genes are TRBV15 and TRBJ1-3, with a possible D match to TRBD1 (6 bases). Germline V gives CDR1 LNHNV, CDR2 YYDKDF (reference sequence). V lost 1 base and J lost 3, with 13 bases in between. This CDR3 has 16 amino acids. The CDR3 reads CATSRGLQGVGNTIYF. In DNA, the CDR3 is TGTGCCACCAGCAGAGGTCTACAGGGTGTTGGAAACACCATATATTTT.

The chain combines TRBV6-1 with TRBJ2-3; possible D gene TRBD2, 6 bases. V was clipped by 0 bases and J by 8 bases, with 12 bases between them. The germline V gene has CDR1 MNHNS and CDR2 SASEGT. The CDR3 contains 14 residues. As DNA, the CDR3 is TGTGCCAGCAGTGAAGCCGGGACTCTCGGTACGCAGTATTTT. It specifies CASSEAGTLGTQYF.

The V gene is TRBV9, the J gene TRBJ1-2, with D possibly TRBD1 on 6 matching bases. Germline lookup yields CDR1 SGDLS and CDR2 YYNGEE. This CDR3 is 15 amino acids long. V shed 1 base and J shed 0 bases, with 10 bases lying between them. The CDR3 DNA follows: TGTGCCAGCAGCGTATATGGGGGCGCTAACTATGGCTACACCTTC. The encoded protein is CASSVYGGANYGYTF.

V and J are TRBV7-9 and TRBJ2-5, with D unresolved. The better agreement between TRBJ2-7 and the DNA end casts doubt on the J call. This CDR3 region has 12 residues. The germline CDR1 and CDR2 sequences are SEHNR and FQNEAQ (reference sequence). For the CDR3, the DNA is TGTGCCAGCAGCTCTGCCGGGTACGAGCAGTACTTC. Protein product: CASSSAGYEQYF.

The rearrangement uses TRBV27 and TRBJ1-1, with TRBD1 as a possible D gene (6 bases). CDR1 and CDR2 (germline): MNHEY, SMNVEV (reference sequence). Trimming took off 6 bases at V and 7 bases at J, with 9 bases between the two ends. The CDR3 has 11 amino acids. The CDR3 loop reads CASSQDSEAFF. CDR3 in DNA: TGTGCCAGCAGCCAGGACAGTGAAGCTTTCTTT.

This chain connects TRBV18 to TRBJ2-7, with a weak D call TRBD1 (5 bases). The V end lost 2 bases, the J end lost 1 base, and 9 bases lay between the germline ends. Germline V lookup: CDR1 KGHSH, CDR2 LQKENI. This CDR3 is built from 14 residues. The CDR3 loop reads CASSPGTGSYEQYF. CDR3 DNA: TGTGCCAGCTCACCAGGAACAGGTTCCTACGAGCAGTACTTC.

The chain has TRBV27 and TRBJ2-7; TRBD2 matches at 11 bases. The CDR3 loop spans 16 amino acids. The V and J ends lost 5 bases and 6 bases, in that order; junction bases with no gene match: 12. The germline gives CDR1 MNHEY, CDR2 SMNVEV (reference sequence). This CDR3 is CASSLLAGGAQSEQYF. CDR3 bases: TGTGCCAGCAGTCTTCTAGCGGGAGGCGCTCAAAGCGAGCAGTACTTC.

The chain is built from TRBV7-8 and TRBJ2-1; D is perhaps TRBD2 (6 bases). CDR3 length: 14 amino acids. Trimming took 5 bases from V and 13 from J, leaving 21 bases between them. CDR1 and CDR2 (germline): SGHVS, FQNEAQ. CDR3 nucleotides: TGTGCCAGCAGCCCCTCTCCGGACTACCGGTTTCAGTTCTTC. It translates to CASSPSPDYRFQFF.

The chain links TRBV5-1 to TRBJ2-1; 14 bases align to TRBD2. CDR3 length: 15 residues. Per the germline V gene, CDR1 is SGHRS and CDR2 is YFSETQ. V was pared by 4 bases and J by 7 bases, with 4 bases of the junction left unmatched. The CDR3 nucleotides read TGCGCCAGCAGCCCGGGGACTAGCGGGAGTAATGAGCAGTTCTTC. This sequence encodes CASSPGTSGSNEQFF.

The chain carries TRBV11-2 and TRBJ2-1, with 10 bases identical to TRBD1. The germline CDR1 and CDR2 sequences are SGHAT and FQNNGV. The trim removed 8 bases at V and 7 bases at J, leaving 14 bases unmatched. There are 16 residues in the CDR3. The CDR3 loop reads CASGTGELATRNEQFF. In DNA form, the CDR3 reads TGTGCCAGCGGGACAGGGGAGCTAGCGACGAGGAATGAGCAGTTCTTC.

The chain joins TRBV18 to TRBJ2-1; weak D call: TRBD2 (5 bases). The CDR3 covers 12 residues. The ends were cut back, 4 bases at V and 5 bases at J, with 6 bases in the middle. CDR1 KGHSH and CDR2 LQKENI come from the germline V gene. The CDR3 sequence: CASSLGDNEQFF. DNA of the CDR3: TGTGCCAGCTCACTCGGGGACAATGAGCAGTTCTTC.

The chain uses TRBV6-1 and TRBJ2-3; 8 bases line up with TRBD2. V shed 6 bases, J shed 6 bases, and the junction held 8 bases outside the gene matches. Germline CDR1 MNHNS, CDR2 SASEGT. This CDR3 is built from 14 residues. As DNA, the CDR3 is TGTGCCAGCAGATGGACTAGCCAGGGCGATACGCAGTATTTT. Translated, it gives CASRWTSQGDTQYF.

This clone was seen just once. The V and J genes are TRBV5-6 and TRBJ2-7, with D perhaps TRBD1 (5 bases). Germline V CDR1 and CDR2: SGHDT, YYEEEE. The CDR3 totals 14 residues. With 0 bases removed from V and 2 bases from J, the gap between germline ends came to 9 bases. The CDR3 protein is CASSLGGPTYEQYV. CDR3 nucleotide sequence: TGTGCCAGCAGCTTGGGGGGCCCCACCTACGAGCAGTACGTC.

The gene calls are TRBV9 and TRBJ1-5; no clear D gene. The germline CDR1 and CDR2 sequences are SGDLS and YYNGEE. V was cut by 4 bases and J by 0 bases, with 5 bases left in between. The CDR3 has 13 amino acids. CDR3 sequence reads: CASSSYSNQPQHF. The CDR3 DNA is TGTGCCAGCAGCTCCTATAGCAATCAGCCCCAGCATTTT.

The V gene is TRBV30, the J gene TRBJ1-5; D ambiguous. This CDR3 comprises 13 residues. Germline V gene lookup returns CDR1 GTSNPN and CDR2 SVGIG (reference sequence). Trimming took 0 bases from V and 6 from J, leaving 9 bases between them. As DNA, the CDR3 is TGTGCCTGGAGTGTAGGTTCGGGTCAGCCCCAGCATTTT. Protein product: CAWSVGSGQPQHF.

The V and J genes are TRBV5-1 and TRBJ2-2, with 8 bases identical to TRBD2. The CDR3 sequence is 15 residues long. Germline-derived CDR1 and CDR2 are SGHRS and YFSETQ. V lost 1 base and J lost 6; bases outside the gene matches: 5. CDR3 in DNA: TGCGCCAGCAGCTTGAGCCTAGCGGGTTCCGGGGAGCTGTTTTTT. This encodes CASSLSLAGSGELFF.

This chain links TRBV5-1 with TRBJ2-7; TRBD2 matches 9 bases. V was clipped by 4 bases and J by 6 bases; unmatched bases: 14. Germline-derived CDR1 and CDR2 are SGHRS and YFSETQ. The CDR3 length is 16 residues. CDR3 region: CASSPGRVAGAPEQYF. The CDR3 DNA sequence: TGCGCCAGCAGCCCGGGGAGAGTAGCGGGAGCACCCGAGCAGTACTTC.

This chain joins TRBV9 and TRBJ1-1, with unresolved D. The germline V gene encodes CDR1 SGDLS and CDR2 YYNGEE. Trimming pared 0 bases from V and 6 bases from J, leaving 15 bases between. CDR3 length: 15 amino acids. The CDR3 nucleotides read TGTGCCAGCAGCGTAGGAGAGGGTCAAATCGCTGAAGCTTTCTTT. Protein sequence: CASSVGEGQIAEAFF.

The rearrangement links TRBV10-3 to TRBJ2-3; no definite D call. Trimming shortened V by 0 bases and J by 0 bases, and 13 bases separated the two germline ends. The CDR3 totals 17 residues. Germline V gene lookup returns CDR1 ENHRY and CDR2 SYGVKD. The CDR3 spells CAISESGATTSTDTQYF. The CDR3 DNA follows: TGTGCCATCAGTGAGTCAGGAGCGACCACTAGCACAGATACGCAGTATTTT.

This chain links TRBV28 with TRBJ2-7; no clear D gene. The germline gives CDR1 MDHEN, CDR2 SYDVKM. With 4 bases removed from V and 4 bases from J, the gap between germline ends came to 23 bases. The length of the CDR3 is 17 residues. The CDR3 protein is CASSSPSVLAYKYEQYV. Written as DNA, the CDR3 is TGTGCCAGCAGTTCCCCGAGCGTTTTGGCATATAAGTACGAGCAGTACGTC.

The CDR3 sequence: CSVTPRRRNEKLFF. CDR3 coding DNA: TGCAGCGTAACCCCTCGTAGGAGAAATGAAAAACTGTTTTTT. This sequence joins TRBV29-1 and TRBJ1-4, with D uncertain. Trimming left V 6 bases short and J 5 bases short, with 16 bases between. This CDR3 spans 14 amino acids. The germline V gene has CDR1 SQVTM and CDR2 ANQGSEA.

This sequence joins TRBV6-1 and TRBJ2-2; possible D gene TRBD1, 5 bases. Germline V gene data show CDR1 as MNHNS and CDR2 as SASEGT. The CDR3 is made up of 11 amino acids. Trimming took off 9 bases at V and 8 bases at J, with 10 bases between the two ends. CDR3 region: CASFRTGELFF. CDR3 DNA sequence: TGTGCCAGTTTCCGGACAGGGGAGCTGTTTTTT.

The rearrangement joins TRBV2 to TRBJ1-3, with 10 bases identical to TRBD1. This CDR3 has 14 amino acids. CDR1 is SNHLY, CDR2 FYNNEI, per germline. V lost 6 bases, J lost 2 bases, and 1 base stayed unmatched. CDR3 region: CASRGTGAGNTIYF. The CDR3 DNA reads TGTGCCAGCAGGGGGACAGGGGCTGGAAACACCATATATTTT. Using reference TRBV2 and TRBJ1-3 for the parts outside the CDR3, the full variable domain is EPEVTQTPSHQVTQMGQEVILRCVPISNHLYFYWYRQILGQKVEFLVSFYNNEISEKSEIFDDQFSVERPDGSNFTLKIRSTKLEDSAMYFCASRGTGAGNTIYFGEGSWLTVV.

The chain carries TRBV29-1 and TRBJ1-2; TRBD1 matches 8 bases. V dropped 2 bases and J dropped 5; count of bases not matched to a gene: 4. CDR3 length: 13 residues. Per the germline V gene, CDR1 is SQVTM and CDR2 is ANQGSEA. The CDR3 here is CSVEMDREYGYTF. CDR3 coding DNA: TGCAGCGTTGAAATGGACAGGGAGTATGGCTACACCTTC.

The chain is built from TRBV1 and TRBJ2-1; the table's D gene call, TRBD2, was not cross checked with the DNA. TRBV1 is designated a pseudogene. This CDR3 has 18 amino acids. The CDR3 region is CTSSPPRRGSGSYNEQFF. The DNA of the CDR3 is TGCACCAGCAGCCCCCCACGTAGAGGAAGCGGCTCCTACAATGAGCAGTTCTTC.

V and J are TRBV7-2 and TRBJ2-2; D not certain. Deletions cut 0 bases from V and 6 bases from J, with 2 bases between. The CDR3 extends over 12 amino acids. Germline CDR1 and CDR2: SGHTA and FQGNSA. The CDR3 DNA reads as TGTGCCAGCAGCTTAGCCTCCGGGGAGCTGTTTTTT. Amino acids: CASSLASGELFF.

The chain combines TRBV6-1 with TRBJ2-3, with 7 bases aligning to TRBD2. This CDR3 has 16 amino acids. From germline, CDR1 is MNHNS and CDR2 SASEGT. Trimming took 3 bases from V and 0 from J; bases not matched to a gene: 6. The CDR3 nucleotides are TGTGCCAGCAGTGAGGGCACCGGGGGGAGCACAGATACGCAGTATTTT. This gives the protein CASSEGTGGSTDTQYF.

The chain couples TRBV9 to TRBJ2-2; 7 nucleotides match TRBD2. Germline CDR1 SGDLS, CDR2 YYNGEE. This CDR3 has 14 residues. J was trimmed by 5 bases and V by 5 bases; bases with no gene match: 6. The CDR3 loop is CASSRGSETGELFF. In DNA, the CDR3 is TGTGCCAGCAGTCGCGGGAGTGAAACCGGGGAGCTGTTTTTT.

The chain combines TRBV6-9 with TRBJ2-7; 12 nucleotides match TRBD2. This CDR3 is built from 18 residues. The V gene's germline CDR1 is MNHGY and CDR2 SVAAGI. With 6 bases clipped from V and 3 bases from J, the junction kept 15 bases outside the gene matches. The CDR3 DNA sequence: TGTGCCAGCAGCCCTCCTCCAAGGCTAGCGGGAGGGCGCTACGAGCAGTACTTC. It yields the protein CASSPPPRLAGGRYEQYF.